The next 5 T cell receptor beta chains were all read from a single sample in a study of shared clonotypes between healthy human individuals (dated by TCRdb to about 2020). Receptor libraries were prepared by the immunoSEQ multiplex PCR assay. TCRdb limited this immuneACCESS table to in-frame rearrangements with V and J called. A share of clones is missing; checked studies link under half to unresolved V genes, and the rest is unexplained. This sample comprises around 2.1 million clones, roughly 91% of them detected only once. The ten largest account for roughly 1.8% of the sample. CD8 naive samples were CD45RO-negative cells positively selected for CCR7, giving a CD45RA+CCR7+ population that excluded TemRA cells. Sequencing was carried out using naive CD8+ T cells from PBMCs. In the paper's terms, the cell subset or site label means: CD45RA+CCR7+. These receptors came from a man younger than 35 in good health. Some clones in this sample may be carry-over from other donors' samples.

The chain employs TRBV7-2 and TRBJ2-3; 11 bases agree with TRBD2. The CDR3 has 15 amino acids. CDR1 and CDR2 (germline): SGHTA, FQGNSA. After removal of 5 bases from V and 11 bases from J, the junction contained 12 bases not matched to a gene. The CDR3 nucleotides are TGTGCCAGCAGCCTCGGGACTAGCGGAGTCGACGAGCAGTATTTT. Protein sequence: CASSLGTSGVDEQYF.

The chain uses TRBV2 and TRBJ2-7, with TRBD1 matching 9 bases. The CDR3 spans 14 residues. CDR1 and CDR2 (germline): SNHLY, FYNNEI. Unmatched junction bases numbered 6, after V lost 6 bases and J lost 3 bases. CDR3 in DNA: TGTGCCAGCAGCGACCCGGGACAGGGCTACGAGCAGTACTTC. Translating gives CASSDPGQGYEQYF.

The rearrangement links TRBV19 to TRBJ2-7; a weak D match, TRBD2 (6 bases). The CDR3 spans 17 residues. Germline values: CDR1 LNHDA, CDR2 SQIVND (reference sequence). The germline V and J ends were trimmed by 2 bases and 2 bases, with 19 bases remaining between them. The CDR3 DNA reads as TGTGCCAGTAGTATAAAGTCGTCGCGGGGACCGACCTACGAGCAGTACTTC. Translation: CASSIKSSRGPTYEQYF. The full variable domain, rest sourced from reference TRBV19 and TRBJ2-7, is DGGITQSPKYLFRKEGQNVTLSCEQNLNHDAMYWYRQDPGQGLRLIYYSQIVNDFQKGDIAEGYSVSREKKESFPLTVTSAQKNPTAFYLCASSIKSSRGPTYEQYFGPGTRLTVT.

The V call is TRBV29-1, the J call TRBJ1-2; TRBD1 might be the D (6 bases). Germline lookup yields CDR1 SQVTM and CDR2 ANQGSEA. The germline V and J ends were trimmed by 8 bases and 4 bases, with 11 bases remaining between them. CDR3 length: 11 amino acids. In DNA, the CDR3 is TGCAGCTCAACAGGGACCTATGGCTACACCTTC. It codes for CSSTGTYGYTF.

The chain couples TRBV5-1 to TRBJ1-2; D is possibly TRBD1 (6 bases). Germline assignment: CDR1 SGHRS and CDR2 YFSETQ. Trimming took off 2 bases at V and 2 bases at J, with 16 bases between the two ends. This CDR3 has 16 amino acids. The DNA for the CDR3 is TGCGCCAGCAGCTTAACACCCGGGACATCAAACTATGGCTACACCTTC. The encoded protein is CASSLTPGTSNYGYTF.